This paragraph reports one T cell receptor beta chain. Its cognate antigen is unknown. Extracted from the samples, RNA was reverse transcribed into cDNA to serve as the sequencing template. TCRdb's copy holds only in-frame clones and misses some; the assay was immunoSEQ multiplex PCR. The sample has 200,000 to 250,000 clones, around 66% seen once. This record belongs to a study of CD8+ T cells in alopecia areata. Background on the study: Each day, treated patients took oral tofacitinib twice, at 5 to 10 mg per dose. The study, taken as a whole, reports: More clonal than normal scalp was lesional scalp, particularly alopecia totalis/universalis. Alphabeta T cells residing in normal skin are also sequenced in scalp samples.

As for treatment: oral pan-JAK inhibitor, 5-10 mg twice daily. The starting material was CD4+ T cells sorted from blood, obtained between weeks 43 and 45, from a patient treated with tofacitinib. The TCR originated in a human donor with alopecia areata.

This chain's CDR3 is CAWSVLPTGREQYF. CDR3 nucleotides: TGTGCCTGGAGTGTTCTCCCGACAGGGCGCGAGCAGTACTTC. V and J are TRBV30 and TRBJ2-7, with TRBD1 identical over 7 bases. Losses at the gene ends were 0 bases for V and 6 bases for J; bases not matched to a gene: 8. From germline, CDR1 is GTSNPN and CDR2 SVGIG (reference sequence). The CDR3 is 14 residues long.